Listed below are T cell receptor beta chains from one sample, sequenced in a study of OX40 agonist ivuxolimab in advanced cancers. TCRdb keeps only in-frame clones here, not all; method: immunoSEQ multiplex PCR. The sample includes some 83,000 clones, 91% seen only once; the top ten take 8.4%. The sequencing here drew on CD4+ or CD8+ T cells sorted from blood, taken in a trial of the OX40 agonist ivuxolimab. The receptors were gathered from an adult with an advanced solid tumor such as melanoma, head and neck, liver or kidney cancer. CDR3s include the opening cysteine and the closing phenylalanine or tryptophan. Each record gives: CDR3 protein, CDR3 DNA, V gene, J gene, D gene, clone size. D genes are given only for firm matches. Some rows have no size entry. The others give once, few or many, or a class for an expanded clone.

CDR3aa: CASSSSLSGHRSGNTIYF; CDR3nt: TGTGCCAGCAGCTCCAGTTTGTCGGGACACCGCTCTGGAAACACCATATATTTT; v_gene: TRBV7-8; j_gene: TRBJ1-3; d_gene: .; abundance: .
CDR3aa: CASSQDTGRPSYGYTF; CDR3nt: TGCGCCAGCAGCCAAGATACGGGCAGACCTTCCTATGGCTACACCTTC; v_gene: TRBV4-3; j_gene: TRBJ1-2; d_gene: .; abundance: once
CDR3aa: CASSALAGYNEQFF; CDR3nt: TGTGCCAGCAGCGCACTAGCGGGGTACAATGAGCAGTTCTTC; v_gene: TRBV9; j_gene: TRBJ2-1; d_gene: TRBD2; abundance: .
CDR3aa: CASSLSPTGRSTEAFF; CDR3nt: TGTGCCAGCAGCTTGTCGCCCACAGGGAGGAGTACTGAAGCTTTCTTT; v_gene: TRBV28; j_gene: TRBJ1-1; d_gene: .; abundance: .
CDR3aa: CASSLKDGETQYF; CDR3nt: TGTGCCAGCAGTCTCAAGGACGGAGAGACCCAGTACTTC; v_gene: TRBV28; j_gene: TRBJ2-5; d_gene: .; abundance: .
CDR3aa: CASSPASGANTGELFF; CDR3nt: TGTGCCAGCAGCCCCGCTAGCGGGGCCAACACCGGGGAGCTGTTTTTT; v_gene: TRBV28; j_gene: TRBJ2-2; d_gene: TRBD2; abundance: .
CDR3aa: CASSPTGTASPLHF; CDR3nt: TGCGCCAGCAGCCCTACCGGGACGGCCTCACCCCTCCACTTT; v_gene: TRBV4-1; j_gene: TRBJ1-6; d_gene: .; abundance: .
CDR3aa: CASSSDREGPSEQFF; CDR3nt: TGTGCCAGCAGCTCCGACAGAGAAGGGCCCAGCGAGCAGTTCTTC; v_gene: TRBV28; j_gene: TRBJ2-1; d_gene: .; abundance: .
CDR3aa: CASSVGLENSPLHF; CDR3nt: TGTGCCAGTAGTGTGGGACTTGAGAATTCACCCCTCCACTTT; v_gene: TRBV19; j_gene: TRBJ1-6; d_gene: .; abundance: .
CDR3aa: CASSRRQINTEAFF; CDR3nt: TGTGCCAGCAGTCGCAGACAGATAAACACTGAAGCTTTCTTT; v_gene: TRBV27; j_gene: TRBJ1-1; d_gene: .; abundance: .
CDR3aa: CASSRGGGTEAFF; CDR3nt: TGTGCCAGCTCTCGGGGCGGGGGTACTGAAGCTTTCTTT; v_gene: TRBV7-9; j_gene: TRBJ1-1; d_gene: .; abundance: .
CDR3aa: CASSQWALRSNQPQHF; CDR3nt: TGTGCCAGCAGCCAGTGGGCCCTGCGTAGCAATCAGCCCCAGCATTTT; v_gene: TRBV4-2; j_gene: TRBJ1-5; d_gene: .; abundance: .
CDR3aa: CASSVAWSSGGEETQYF; CDR3nt: TGTGCCAGCAGCGTAGCCTGGTCTAGCGGGGGGGAAGAGACCCAGTACTTC; v_gene: TRBV9; j_gene: TRBJ2-5; d_gene: TRBD2; abundance: .
CDR3aa: CASSPSGAITSDYTF; CDR3nt: TGTGCCAGCAGCCCGTCGGGGGCAATCACTTCGGACTACACCTTC; v_gene: TRBV5-6; j_gene: TRBJ1-2; d_gene: .; abundance: .
CDR3aa: CASSFKGGAGGELFF; CDR3nt: TGTGCCAGCAGCTTTAAAGGGGGCGCGGGCGGGGAGCTGTTTTTT; v_gene: TRBV7-3; j_gene: TRBJ2-2; d_gene: TRBD1; abundance: .
CDR3aa: CASSRRGGRTDTQYF; CDR3nt: TGTGCCAGCAGCCGCAGGGGGGGCAGGACAGATACGCAGTATTTT; v_gene: TRBV11-2; j_gene: TRBJ2-3; d_gene: .; abundance: .
CDR3aa: CSVGTGGASGYTF; CDR3nt: TGCAGCGTCGGGACAGGGGGCGCCTCGGGCTACACCTTC; v_gene: TRBV29-1; j_gene: TRBJ1-2; d_gene: TRBD1; abundance: .
CDR3aa: CASQGAGNIQYF; CDR3nt: TGTGCCAGCCAGGGGGCAGGGAACATTCAGTACTTC; v_gene: TRBV28; j_gene: TRBJ2-4; d_gene: TRBD1; abundance: .
CDR3aa: CASSHDRRETQYF; CDR3nt: TGTGCCAGCAGCCACGACAGGAGGGAGACCCAGTACTTC; v_gene: TRBV4-2; j_gene: TRBJ2-5; d_gene: .; abundance: .
CDR3aa: CASSYSEGRTEAFF; CDR3nt: TGTGCCAGCAGTTACTCGGAAGGTAGGACTGAAGCTTTCTTT; v_gene: TRBV6-6; j_gene: TRBJ1-1; d_gene: .; abundance: .
CDR3aa: CASSEWERYNSPLHF; CDR3nt: TGTGCCAGCAGTGAATGGGAGAGATATAATTCACCCCTCCACTTT; v_gene: TRBV2; j_gene: TRBJ1-6; d_gene: .; abundance: .
CDR3aa: CASGQTRATDTQYF; CDR3nt: TGTGCCAGCGGCCAAACGAGGGCCACAGATACGCAGTATTTT; v_gene: TRBV9; j_gene: TRBJ2-3; d_gene: .; abundance: .
CDR3aa: CASSLSIGTAYGYTF; CDR3nt: TGTGCCAGCAGTTTATCGATTGGGACAGCCTATGGCTACACCTTC; v_gene: TRBV27; j_gene: TRBJ1-2; d_gene: TRBD1; abundance: .
CDR3aa: CASSETGWGGEYNEQFF; CDR3nt: TGTGCCAGCAGTGAAACAGGGTGGGGCGGCGAATACAATGAGCAGTTCTTC; v_gene: TRBV6-1; j_gene: TRBJ2-1; d_gene: .; abundance: .
CDR3aa: CASSFEGLAYNEQFF; CDR3nt: TGTGCCAGCAGTTTTGAGGGACTAGCCTACAATGAGCAGTTCTTC; v_gene: TRBV28; j_gene: TRBJ2-1; d_gene: TRBD2; abundance: .
CDR3aa: CASSYNSGTDTQYF; CDR3nt: TGTGCCAGCAGTTACAATTCAGGGACAGATACGCAGTATTTT; v_gene: TRBV6-5; j_gene: TRBJ2-3; d_gene: .; abundance: .
CDR3aa: CASSFRSRTIDSYNEQFF; CDR3nt: TGCGCCAGCAGCTTCCGGTCCCGGACAATTGACTCCTACAATGAGCAGTTCTTC; v_gene: TRBV5-1; j_gene: TRBJ2-1; d_gene: .; abundance: once
CDR3aa: CASSLDLPGSYNEQFF; CDR3nt: TGCGCCAGCAGCTTAGATCTACCCGGCTCCTACAATGAGCAGTTCTTC; v_gene: TRBV5-1; j_gene: TRBJ2-1; d_gene: .; abundance: .
CDR3aa: CASSRDTPSGELFF; CDR3nt: TGTGCCAGCAGTCGGGACACCCCTTCCGGGGAGCTGTTTTTT; v_gene: TRBV6-5; j_gene: TRBJ2-2; d_gene: .; abundance: .
CDR3aa: CASSSVRLGTGGINEQFF; CDR3nt: TGTGCCAGCAGTTCGGTTCGGCTTGGGACAGGGGGCATCAATGAGCAGTTCTTC; v_gene: TRBV6-4; j_gene: TRBJ2-1; d_gene: TRBD1; abundance: .
CDR3aa: CAWTYREGAVKLFF; CDR3nt: TGTGCCTGGACGTACAGGGAAGGGGCGGTAAAACTGTTTTTT; v_gene: TRBV30; j_gene: TRBJ1-4; d_gene: .; abundance: .
CDR3aa: CASSTSSYEQYF; CDR3nt: TGTGCCAGCAGTACCTCCTCCTACGAGCAGTACTTC; v_gene: TRBV28; j_gene: TRBJ2-7; d_gene: .; abundance: .
CDR3aa: CASLGLAGNEQFF; CDR3nt: TGTGCCAGCTTGGGACTAGCGGGCAATGAGCAGTTCTTC; v_gene: TRBV6-6; j_gene: TRBJ2-1; d_gene: TRBD2; abundance: .
CDR3aa: CASSQDQEGPSTDTQYF; CDR3nt: TGCGCCAGCAGCCAAGATCAAGAGGGACCCTCCACAGATACGCAGTATTTT; v_gene: TRBV4-3; j_gene: TRBJ2-3; d_gene: .; abundance: .